This T cell receptor (beta chain) is from a study of cytomegalovirus exposure and HLA in healthy donors. Study at large: The study's early data release held about 77 million unique TCRs from HLA-typed donors.

The length of the CDR3 is 18 residues. Primers included in the PCR were 60 Vbeta and 13 Jbeta primers. Repertoires were generated with immunoSEQ multiplex PCR, while TCRdb's copy carries only in-frame clones and drops some. The table includes some 90,000 clones, 80% to 85% detected once. General study findings and limits: Later on, a genetic analysis was performed. It linked a missense variant in DCLRE1C with V- and J-gene trimming of TCR beta.

A remark on this clone: Antigen unknown.

The sequenced sample consisted of PBMCs. The rearrangement uses TRBV21-1 and TRBJ2-1; the DNA was not compared with TRBD1, the D call given in the table. TRBV21-1 is a pseudogene. The sequence was obtained from a woman in her sixties or seventies in good health and CMV-seropositive. Here the CDR3 reads CASSTQGDRDFISNEQFF. The CDR3 bases are TGTGCCAGCAGCACACAGGGGGACAGGGATTTTATTTCAAATGAGCAGTTCTTC.